Here is one T cell receptor beta chain with its context. This sample's time point: sample taken at primary tumor resection. Whole RNA, isolated from tumor, nontumor lung or frozen PBMC, was sequenced without prior sorting. The data originate from a study of spatial heterogeneity in lung cancer. With 2 bases removed from V and 0 bases from J, the gap between germline ends came to 8 bases. CDR3 size: 16 residues. The germline V gene has CDR1 MGHRA and CDR2 YSYEKL. MiXCR was run by TCRdb on the 5' RACE reads, yielding one entry per CDR3 protein. The profile shows 85,000 to 100,000 distinct CDR3 sequences, around 12% of them singletons.

This TCR was recovered from a male donor with early-stage non-small cell lung cancer. Sequenced here: PBMCs, sampled at surgery. The chain combines TRBV4-1 with TRBJ2-6; D might be TRBD1 (5 bases). The CDR3 loop is CASSQIQVSGANVLTF. CDR3 DNA: TGCGCCAGCAGCCAAATACAGGTCTCTGGGGCCAACGTCCTGACTTTC.